This passage covers 14 T cell receptor beta chains from one sample sequenced in a study of blood T cell repertoires in COVID-19. Libraries were prepared by immunoSEQ multiplex PCR; TCRdb keeps only in-frame clonotypes and omits some of them. The sample records a few hundred thousand clones, roughly 85% being singletons. Material: peripheral blood. The receptors come from a young woman with acute or convalescent COVID-19.

This clone was seen only once. V gene TRBV9 combines with J gene TRBJ2-1; 9 bases line up with TRBD1. The CDR3 sequence is 16 residues long. The V segment lost 3 bases and the J segment 7 bases; nucleotides outside the gene matches: 11. Germline-derived CDR1 and CDR2 are SGDLS and YYNGEE. The CDR3 reads CASSGRGTGPWNEQFF. In nucleotides, the CDR3 is TGTGCCAGCAGCGGGCGGGGGACAGGGCCATGGAATGAGCAGTTCTTC.

J is TRBJ1-1 and V is TRBV19, with D maybe TRBD1 (6 bases). The length of the CDR3 is 11 residues. V dropped 8 bases and J dropped 8 bases, with 12 bases sitting between them. CDR1 LNHDA and CDR2 SQIVND come from the germline V gene (reference sequence). The CDR3 spells CASATGPEAFF. In nucleotides, the CDR3 is TGTGCCAGTGCTACAGGGCCAGAAGCTTTCTTT.

V is TRBV5-5 and J is TRBJ2-7; the match to TRBD2 covers 8 bases. The CDR3 is 19 residues long. Germline values: CDR1 SGHKS, CDR2 YYEKEE (reference sequence). The V and J ends lost 5 bases and 0 bases, in that order; junction bases with no gene match: 19. The CDR3 region is CASSYQGSGLAGSSYEQYF. The DNA of the CDR3 is TGTGCCAGCAGTTATCAGGGGTCGGGGCTAGCGGGTAGCTCCTACGAGCAGTACTTC.

V gene TRBV7-3 combines with J gene TRBJ1-6; D might be TRBD1 (5 bases). Germline CDR1 and CDR2: SGHTA and FQGTGA. V was cut by 4 bases and J by 10 bases, with 14 bases left in between. The CDR3 is 14 residues long. The CDR3 coding sequence is TGTGCCAGCAGCTCAGGGTTTATGGACTCACCCCTCCACTTT. Translating gives CASSSGFMDSPLHF. Drawing the rest from reference TRBV7-3 and TRBJ1-6, the complete variable domain is GAGVSQTPSNKVTEKGKYVELRCDPISGHTALYWYRQSLGQGPEFLIYFQGTGAADDSGLPNDRFFAVRPEGSVSTLKIQRTERGDSAVYLCASSSGFMDSPLHFGNGTRLTVT.

The chain combines TRBV5-1 with TRBJ2-2, with 8 bases fitting TRBD2. Germline V gene data show CDR1 as SGHRS and CDR2 as YFSETQ. The CDR3 runs to 17 residues. Trimming took 0 bases from V and 2 from J; bases not matched to a gene: 6. CDR3 DNA: TGCGCCAGCAGCTTGGCCGGGGGGGCCTATAACACCGGGGAGCTGTTTTTT. Protein: CASSLAGGAYNTGELFF.

The chain couples TRBV12-5 to TRBJ2-6; 7 bases are a match to TRBD1. The V and J ends lost 1 base and 0 bases, in that order; junction bases with no gene match: 12. Germline loops: CDR1 LGHNT, CDR2 FRNRAP. The CDR3 consists of 20 residues. CDR3 amino acids: CASGLAVAKDRLSGANVLTF. CDR3 nucleotide sequence: TGTGCTAGTGGTTTGGCCGTAGCCAAGGACAGGCTCTCTGGGGCCAACGTCCTGACTTTC.

V gene TRBV27 combines with J gene TRBJ1-2; 8 bases align to TRBD1. The CDR3 has 15 amino acids. Unmatched junction bases numbered 8, after V lost 1 base and J lost 7 bases. Germline V gene data show CDR1 as MNHEY and CDR2 as SMNVEV (reference sequence). This CDR3 is CASSLFGTGHSGYTF. DNA of the CDR3: TGTGCCAGCAGTTTATTTGGGACAGGCCACAGTGGCTACACCTTC.

The rearrangement joins TRBV3-1 (or the pseudogene TRBV3-2) to TRBJ2-3, with TRBD2 matching 8 bases. Germline V gene sequence: CDR1 LGHDT, CDR2 YNNKEL (reference sequence). J was trimmed by 4 bases and V by 0 bases; bases with no gene match: 3. CDR3 size: 15 residues. CDR3 sequence reads: CASSQDALAADTQYF. The DNA for the CDR3 is TGTGCCAGCAGCCAAGATGCACTAGCGGCAGATACGCAGTATTTT.

The rearrangement joins TRBV28 to TRBJ2-2; 10 bases map to TRBD2. The germline V gene encodes CDR1 MDHEN and CDR2 SYDVKM. J lost 0 bases, V lost 4 bases, and 14 bases had no gene match. The CDR3 length is 20 residues. CDR3 region: CASSSPRWTSGAANTGELFF. In DNA form, the CDR3 reads TGTGCCAGCAGTTCCCCCCGATGGACTAGCGGAGCCGCGAACACCGGGGAGCTGTTTTTT. The full variable domain, its missing parts supplied by reference TRBV28 and TRBJ2-2, is DVKVTQSSRYLVKRTGEKVFLECVQDMDHENMFWYRQDPGLGLRLIYFSYDVKMKEKGDIPEGYSVSREKKERFSLILESASTNQTSMYLCASSSPRWTSGAANTGELFFGEGSRLTVL.

The genes are TRBV28 and TRBJ2-1; 7 positions match TRBD2. Germline V gives CDR1 MDHEN, CDR2 SYDVKM. The V segment lost 2 bases and the J segment 9 bases; nucleotides outside the gene matches: 7. The CDR3 covers 14 residues. The CDR3 DNA reads TGTGCCAGCAGTTTAGAACTAGCGCAGGGTGAGCAGTTCTTC. Amino acid sequence: CASSLELAQGEQFF.

The chain carries TRBV7-9 and TRBJ1-4; D not certain. With 3 bases removed from V and 6 bases from J, the gap between germline ends came to 14 bases. The CDR3 is made up of 15 amino acids. Germline V gene lookup returns CDR1 SEHNR and CDR2 FQNEAQ (reference sequence). CDR3 nucleotides: TGTGCCAGCAGCTTGGGAGGGTCTGGCGATGAAAAACTGTTTTTT. This codes for CASSLGGSGDEKLFF.

The chain has TRBV19 and TRBJ2-7; 8 bases line up with TRBD2. Germline V CDR1 and CDR2: LNHDA, SQIVND (reference sequence). With 1 base clipped from V and 5 bases from J, the junction kept 4 bases outside the gene matches. This CDR3 is built from 14 residues. The CDR3 here is CASSIGAGVHEQYF. In DNA form, the CDR3 reads TGTGCCAGTAGTATAGGAGCGGGAGTGCACGAGCAGTACTTC.

J is TRBJ2-5 and V is TRBV9; tentative D call: TRBD2 (7 bases). Germline CDR1 and CDR2: SGDLS and YYNGEE. The V and J ends lost 4 bases and 2 bases respectively, with 21 bases between them. The CDR3 runs 17 residues. CDR3 amino acids: CASSRGELAGEQETQYF. The CDR3 DNA reads TGTGCCAGCAGCAGGGGGGAGCTGGCGGGGGAACAAGAGACCCAGTACTTC.

CDR3 amino acids: CASSFGSTAEAFF. Written as DNA, the CDR3 is TGTGCCAGCAGCTTTGGTTCAACGGCTGAAGCTTTCTTT. The chain joins TRBV5-6 to TRBJ1-1; no reliable D call. Germline CDR1 SGHDT, CDR2 YYEEEE. CDR3 size: 13 residues. Trimming took off 2 bases at V and 6 bases at J, with 11 bases between the two ends.